These 30 T cell receptor beta chains were sequenced from one sample in a study of cytomegalovirus exposure and HLA in healthy donors. 60 Vbeta and 13 Jbeta primers were used in PCR. Assay: immunoSEQ multiplex PCR; the TCRdb copy retains only in-frame clones and omits some. The sample carries 150,000 to 200,000 clones, roughly 80% recorded once. The source material was PBMCs. The source is a female donor in good health and CMV-seronegative.

V and J are TRBV11-2 and TRBJ2-1; weak D call: TRBD1 (5 bases). Germline CDR1 is SGHAT and CDR2 is FQNNGV. This CDR3 is built from 12 residues. Deletions cut 5 bases from V and 10 bases from J, with 12 bases between. The CDR3 protein is CASSLWGNEQFF. CDR3 sequence (DNA): TGTGCCAGCAGCCTATGGGGCAACGAGCAGTTCTTC.

The chain is built from TRBV6-1 and TRBJ2-1, with 7 nucleotides matching TRBD1. This CDR3 has 17 amino acids. Germline CDR1 MNHNS, CDR2 SASEGT. The junction had 8 bases not matched to a gene; V was cut back by 1 base and J by 2 bases. The CDR3 nucleotides read TGTGCCAGCAGTGAAGGCCTGACAGGGATAACCTACAATGAGCAGTTCTTC. Protein product: CASSEGLTGITYNEQFF.

This clone appeared a few times. This chain connects TRBV19 to TRBJ2-7; 8 bases are shared with TRBD2. Trimming removed 0 bases from V and 6 bases from J; junction bases left unmatched: 4. The CDR3 totals 14 residues. CDR1 and CDR2 from the germline V gene are LNHDA and SQIVND (reference sequence). CDR3 in amino acids: CASSIERLASEQYF. Here the CDR3 DNA reads TGTGCCAGTAGTATAGAGCGACTAGCGAGCGAGCAGTACTTC.

The chain has TRBV11-2 and TRBJ1-1, with D maybe TRBD1 (6 bases). Germline values: CDR1 SGHAT, CDR2 FQNNGV. V was cut by 6 bases and J by 3 bases, with 14 bases left in between. This CDR3 is 14 amino acids long. CDR3 sequence reads: CASRIGQTYTEAFF. Here the CDR3 DNA reads TGTGCCAGCAGAATCGGACAGACCTACACTGAAGCTTTCTTT.

The chain links TRBV6-6 to TRBJ1-1, with D maybe TRBD1 (5 bases). The CDR3 length is 16 residues. CDR1 is MNHNY and CDR2 is SVGAGI in the germline V gene (reference sequence). The V end lost 0 bases, the J end lost 4 bases, and 15 bases lay between the germline ends. CDR3 DNA: TGTGCCAGCAGTTACTCGACCGCCGGCGGGGGCACTGAAGCTTTCTTT. As protein: CASSYSTAGGGTEAFF.

This clone was counted once. V is TRBV2 and J is TRBJ1-5, with a weak D call TRBD1 (5 bases). Germline assignment: CDR1 SNHLY and CDR2 FYNNEI. CDR3 length equals 16 residues. Trimming left V 1 base short and J 2 bases short, with 12 bases between. The CDR3 is CASSEGTGPGNQPQHF. In DNA form, the CDR3 reads TGTGCCAGCAGTGAAGGCACAGGTCCGGGCAATCAGCCCCAGCATTTT.

This clone was picked up one time. The chain couples TRBV6-5 to TRBJ1-1; possible D gene TRBD1, 6 bases. In germline, CDR1 is MNHEY, CDR2 SVGAGI. The CDR3 contains 13 residues. V lost 6 bases, J lost 6 bases, and 14 bases lay in between. The CDR3 sequence is CASSPTGYPEAFF. In DNA form, the CDR3 reads TGTGCCAGCAGCCCAACAGGGTACCCTGAAGCTTTCTTT.

On this clone: This specimen includes other DNA sequences encoding the same CDR3. V and J are TRBV9 and TRBJ2-7; 7 bases are a match to TRBD2. Germline CDR1 and CDR2: SGDLS and YYNGEE. This CDR3 region has 15 residues. Trimming removed 0 bases from V and 3 bases from J; junction bases left unmatched: 6. CDR3: CASSVATGGGYEQYF. In nucleotides, the CDR3 is TGTGCCAGCAGCGTAGCAACAGGCGGGGGCTACGAGCAGTACTTC.

V and J are TRBV19 and TRBJ2-2, with D perhaps matching TRBD2 (6 bases). The CDR3 spans 16 residues. The V and J ends lost 2 bases and 4 bases respectively, with 14 bases between them. Germline CDR1 and CDR2: LNHDA and SQIVND (reference sequence). CDR3 bases: TGTGCCAGTAGTATAACCCTAGCGCGAAGCACCGGGGAGCTGTTTTTT. Translation gives CASSITLARSTGELFF.

The chain is built from TRBV7-2 and TRBJ2-1, with 7 bases that match TRBD2. In germline, CDR1 is SGHTA, CDR2 FQGNSA. The CDR3 is 15 residues long. V shed 5 bases, J shed 8 bases, and the junction held 12 bases outside the gene matches. The CDR3 protein is CASSVLTGTMDEQFF. DNA of the CDR3: TGTGCCAGCAGCGTCCTGACCGGGACTATGGATGAGCAGTTCTTC.

This sequence joins TRBV9 and TRBJ2-7; the D is unclear. Per the germline V gene, CDR1 is SGDLS and CDR2 is YYNGEE. There are 13 residues in the CDR3. Trimming took 3 bases from V and 0 from J, leaving 7 bases between them. The CDR3 nucleotides read TGTGCCAGCAGCGGGCGGAGCTCCTACGAGCAGTACTTC. Translating it yields CASSGRSSYEQYF.

Worth noting for this clone: One end of the junction varies from germline; a read error may be responsible. The chain carries TRBV10-3 and TRBJ1-1; TRBD1 might be the D (6 bases). Per germline, CDR1 ENHRY and CDR2 SYGVKD. CDR3 size: 14 residues. Here the CDR3 DNA reads TGTGTCATCAGCCTCACAGGGCCGGGCACTGAAGCTTTCTTT. This sequence encodes CVISLTGPGTEAFF.

The J gene is TRBJ2-3, the V gene TRBV7-5; the table's D call, TRBD2, has no DNA check behind it. TRBV7-5 is labeled a pseudogene. The CDR3 has 17 residues. CDR3 in amino acids: CVRSLDGGGSSTDTQYF. CDR3 nucleotides: TGTGTCAGAAGCTTAGACGGGGGGGGATCTAGCACAGATACGCAGTATTTT.

There are a few counts of this clone. V gene TRBV6-5 combines with J gene TRBJ2-2, with D unclear. V lost 0 bases and J 6 bases, leaving 8 bases between the germline ends. The CDR3 runs to 14 residues. Germline V gene data show CDR1 as MNHEY and CDR2 as SVGAGI. CDR3 coding DNA: TGTGCCAGCAGTTACTCGGAGAATCCCGGGGAGCTGTTTTTT. This gives the protein CASSYSENPGELFF.

The genes are TRBV2 and TRBJ2-3; 8 bases are shared with TRBD1. CDR3 length: 15 amino acids. The V and J ends lost 7 bases and 1 base, in that order; junction bases with no gene match: 7. Germline CDR1 SNHLY, CDR2 FYNNEI. Here the CDR3 reads CASKLLTGGTDTQYF. DNA of the CDR3: TGTGCCAGCAAATTATTGACAGGGGGCACAGATACGCAGTATTTT.

The rearrangement links TRBV10-3 to TRBJ1-3; D unclear. V was cut by 4 bases and J by 0 bases, with 7 bases left in between. This CDR3 has 14 residues. Germline loops: CDR1 ENHRY, CDR2 SYGVKD. The CDR3 DNA is TGTGCCATCAGTGGCACAGCCTCTGGAAACACCATATATTTT. Protein: CAISGTASGNTIYF.

A single count supports this clone. This rearrangement joins TRBV19 to TRBJ1-4; D ambiguous. Germline values: CDR1 LNHDA, CDR2 SQIVND (reference sequence). The CDR3 contains 15 residues. V was trimmed by 6 bases and J by 7 bases, leaving 18 bases between them. The CDR3 region has the DNA TGTGCCAGTAGCGCGCGGTCGGGGATTGGTGAAAAACTGTTTTTT. Encoded protein: CASSARSGIGEKLFF.

The genes are TRBV5-1 and TRBJ2-1; TRBD2 is a possible D gene (5 bases). Trimming left V 0 bases short and J 2 bases short, with 9 bases between. Per the germline V gene, CDR1 is SGHRS and CDR2 is YFSETQ. The CDR3 is 15 residues long. The CDR3 sequence: CASSLAREAYNEQFF. The CDR3, as DNA: TGCGCCAGCAGCTTGGCACGGGAAGCCTACAATGAGCAGTTCTTC.

This clone has just a few counts. This rearrangement joins TRBV7-6 to TRBJ2-3; D is uncertain. Germline V gene data show CDR1 as SGHVS and CDR2 as FNYEAQ. The CDR3 runs to 16 residues. V lost 0 bases, J lost 0 bases, and 10 bases lay in between. The CDR3 reads CASSLANSLSTDTQYF. For the CDR3, the DNA is TGTGCCAGCAGCTTAGCGAACAGCCTCAGCACAGATACGCAGTATTTT. Full variable domain (missing parts from reference TRBV7-6 and TRBJ2-3): GAGVSQSPRYKVTKRGQDVALRCDPISGHVSLYWYRQALGQGPEFLTYFNYEAQQDKSGLPNDRFSAERPEGSISTLTIQRTEQRDSAMYRCASSLANSLSTDTQYFGPGTRLTVL.

This clone has a single count. The rearrangement joins TRBV27 to TRBJ1-5; no reliable D call. Deletions cut 1 base from V and 7 bases from J, with 11 bases between. The germline V gene has CDR1 MNHEY and CDR2 SMNVEV (reference sequence). CDR3 length: 14 residues. CDR3 region: CASSLYTDRQPQHF. CDR3 nucleotide sequence: TGTGCCAGCAGTTTATATACAGATCGACAGCCCCAGCATTTT.

The chain uses TRBV29-1 and TRBJ2-3; TRBD1 matches at 9 bases. The CDR3 is made up of 13 amino acids. The germline CDR1 and CDR2 sequences are SQVTM and ANQGSEA. With V trimmed by 4 bases and J by 1 base, 0 bases remained unmatched. As DNA, the CDR3 is TGCAGCGTTGGGACAGGGGGCACAGATACGCAGTATTTT. Encoded protein: CSVGTGGTDTQYF.

This chain joins TRBV18 and TRBJ2-3; D is uncertain. The ends were cut back, 6 bases at V and 2 bases at J, with 6 bases in the middle. The CDR3 runs to 12 residues. CDR1 and CDR2 from the germline V gene are KGHSH and LQKENI. CDR3 protein: CASSPNTDTQYF. The CDR3 DNA is TGTGCCAGCTCGCCTAACACAGATACGCAGTATTTT.

The chain carries TRBV5-1 and TRBJ1-1, with 7 bases fitting TRBD1. CDR3 length equals 13 residues. J gave up 3 bases and V 4 bases, and 3 bases lay outside the gene matches. CDR1 is SGHRS and CDR2 is YFSETQ in the germline V gene. The chain's CDR3 is CASSGTADTEAFF. The CDR3 DNA follows: TGCGCCAGCAGCGGGACAGCGGACACTGAAGCTTTCTTT.

The rearrangement joins TRBV28 to TRBJ1-2, with 8 bases that match TRBD1. CDR1 MDHEN and CDR2 SYDVKM come from the germline V gene. V gave up 6 bases and J gave up 2 bases; unmatched junction bases: 8. The CDR3 runs 15 residues. The CDR3 region is CASRPNQGANYGYTF. The CDR3 DNA is TGTGCCAGCAGACCTAACCAGGGGGCGAACTATGGCTACACCTTC.

V and J are TRBV2 and TRBJ1-1; no definite D call. CDR1 is SNHLY, CDR2 FYNNEI, per germline. This CDR3 spans 14 amino acids. The V gene lost 6 bases and the J gene lost 4 bases, with 15 bases spanning the gap. CDR3 protein: CASSMTASGTEAFF. CDR3 DNA: TGTGCCAGCAGCATGACCGCCTCAGGCACTGAAGCTTTCTTT.

The chain combines TRBV5-5 with TRBJ2-7; 10 positions match TRBD2. The CDR3 is made up of 15 amino acids. J was trimmed by 3 bases and V by 0 bases; bases with no gene match: 3. Germline V CDR1 and CDR2: SGHKS, YYEKEE (reference sequence). The CDR3 spells CASSLAASGSYEQYF. As DNA, the CDR3 is TGTGCCAGCAGCTTGGCGGCTAGCGGGAGCTACGAGCAGTACTTC.

The CDR3 DNA sequence: TGTGCCAGCAGCGTAGTCACAGGGGGCGGCGAGCAGTACTTC. Translating gives CASSVVTGGGEQYF. This chain connects TRBV9 to TRBJ2-7, with 9 bases identical to TRBD1. From germline, CDR1 is SGDLS and CDR2 YYNGEE. Germline trimming cut 0 bases from V and 6 bases from J; bases unmatched to any gene: 4. The CDR3 is made up of 14 amino acids.

The genes are TRBV30 and TRBJ2-5; D possibly corresponds to TRBD1 (6 bases). Gene TRBJ2-7 matches the end of the DNA better, so the J call may be wrong. Per germline, CDR1 GTSNPN and CDR2 SVGIG (reference sequence). The CDR3 is made up of 14 amino acids. The CDR3 reads CAWRPDSPRDEQYF. The CDR3 nucleotides read TGTGCCTGGAGGCCGGACAGTCCCCGGGACGAGCAGTACTTC.

The chain uses TRBV5-1 and TRBJ2-7, with 7 bases matching TRBD1. V lost 3 bases, J lost 2 bases, and 8 bases stayed unmatched. This CDR3 contains 15 residues. CDR1 is SGHRS, CDR2 YFSETQ, per germline. CDR3 sequence: CASSSRQGRTYEQYF. The CDR3 DNA is TGCGCCAGCAGCTCACGACAGGGTAGGACCTACGAGCAGTACTTC.

With regard to this clone: One junction end does not reproduce the germline sequence, and a read error may be involved. This chain connects TRBV19 to TRBJ1-5; TRBD1 matches 7 bases. The CDR3 runs 16 residues. CDR1 is LNHDA and CDR2 is SQIVND in the germline V gene (reference sequence). CDR3 DNA: TGTGCCAGTAGTGCCCCAGGACAGGTCGGCAATCGGCCCCAGCATTTT. Its protein is CASSAPGQVGNRPQHF.